The clone carrying this TCR beta chain was recorded many times. This sample is drawn from a study of low-dose radiotherapy and immunotherapy resistance in tumors. Primers used for first-strand cDNA, a TRAV- and TRBV-specific set, covered both alpha and beta chains. TCR amplification ran 15 to 25 PCR cycles using constant-region and V-primer adapter primers. TCRdb reprocessed the reads via MiXCR and lists one record per CDR3 protein. The sample has 55,000 to 80,000 distinct CDR3 sequences, roughly 29% seen once. The sample's time point: before trial treatment. The receptor's source is a male donor with rectosigmoid adenocarcinoma. Sequencing used PBMCs, obtained before treatment.

The CDR3 coding sequence is TGTGCCAGCAGCTTAGACAGTGGTGCGGCCAACGTCCTGACTTTC. Encoded protein: CASSLDSGAANVLTF. The chain couples TRBV7-6 to TRBJ2-6; no definite D call. The CDR3 extends over 15 amino acids. The germline gives CDR1 SGHVS, CDR2 FNYEAQ. V lost 1 base, J lost 6 bases, and 10 bases lay in between.